This T cell receptor (beta chain) was sequenced in a study of OX40 agonist ivuxolimab in advanced cancers. Sequenced by immunoSEQ multiplex PCR; TCRdb stores in-frame clones only, minus some. This repertoire shows 67,000 or so clones, about 85% found once; its top ten account for 0.9% to 1.2%. Excluded were patients having autoimmune disease history or systemic immunosuppression. This clone was picked up a small number of times. This CDR3 has 15 residues. In germline, CDR1 is SEHNR, CDR2 FQNEAQ (reference sequence). With 5 bases removed from V and 4 bases from J, the gap between germline ends came to 15 bases.

The rearrangement joins TRBV7-9 to TRBJ1-5, with D maybe TRBD1 (5 bases). This clonotype was obtained from an adult with an advanced solid tumor such as melanoma, head and neck, liver or kidney cancer. The specimen was CD4+ or CD8+ T cells sorted from blood, collected in a trial of the OX40 agonist ivuxolimab. For the CDR3, the DNA is TGTGCCAGCAGCCCCCCAGGGTCCCGTAATCAGCCCCAGCATTTT. It encodes CASSPPGSRNQPQHF.